This T cell receptor beta chain was found in a study of identical twins. This clonotype was recorded at least ten times. Its antigen is not identified. A universal primer site was incorporated via template switching, and the cDNA contained unique molecular identifiers. Using its own MiXCR run on the 5' RACE reads, TCRdb lists one record per CDR3 protein. The table lists 450,000 to 650,000 distinct CDR3 sequences, around 9.6% of them singletons, with roughly 3% in the top ten. Study-level points and caveats: With monozygotic twins, out-of-frame TCR alpha sharing exceeded what models estimated. Twin-shared out-of-frame alpha sequences were enriched for low generation probability. Insertion counts were lower in abundant cord blood beta clonotypes, a trend that memory repertoires did not show.

The sample was also linked to a second study, of yellow fever vaccine responses in identical twins.

Sequencing was performed on PBMCs. The sequence derives from a woman between 18 and 29 years old in good health.

The CDR3 region is CASSLSSLTDTQYF. The CDR3 nucleotides read TGTGCCAGCAGCTTAAGCAGCCTCACAGATACGCAGTATTTT. V and J are TRBV7-3 and TRBJ2-3; no reliable D call. V shed 1 base and J shed 2 bases, with 7 bases lying between them. Germline values: CDR1 SGHTA, CDR2 FQGTGA. The CDR3 runs 14 residues.